The 2 T cell receptor beta chains listed next were all sequenced from one sample in a study of OX40 agonist ivuxolimab in advanced cancers. Some clones are missing from TCRdb's copy, which holds only in-frame ones; the method was immunoSEQ multiplex PCR. In the table there are approximately 71,000 clones, around four fifths of which are singletons. Sequenced material: CD4+ or CD8+ T cells sorted from blood, taken in a trial of the OX40 agonist ivuxolimab. The receptors shown here come from an adult with an advanced solid tumor such as melanoma, head and neck, liver or kidney cancer.

The rearrangement joins TRBV7-2 to TRBJ1-3; 9 nucleotides line up with TRBD1. V shed 7 bases, J shed 6 bases, and the junction held 4 bases outside the gene matches. The germline gives CDR1 SGHTA, CDR2 FQGNSA. The CDR3 loop spans 13 amino acids. The CDR3 region has the DNA TGTGCCAGCATCGGACAGGGGCCAAACACCATATATTTT. This gives the protein CASIGQGPNTIYF.

For this clone: Other DNA sequences in the same sample also yield this CDR3. The genes are TRBV5-4 and TRBJ1-1, with a weak D call TRBD1 (6 bases). There are 13 residues in the CDR3. Trimming shortened V by 4 bases and J by 2 bases, and 9 bases separated the two germline ends. The V gene's germline CDR1 is SGHNT and CDR2 YYREEE (reference sequence). Here the CDR3 DNA reads TGTGCCAGCAGCCTGGACAGAAACACTGAAGCTTTCTTT. Amino acid sequence: CASSLDRNTEAFF.